One TCR beta chain is described in this entry. Its matching antigen is unknown. The data were obtained in a study of post-analysis software for immune sequencing data. CDR1 and CDR2 from the germline V gene are ENHRY and SYGVKD. The CDR3 is made up of 14 amino acids. Every TCR beta cDNA library bore unique molecular identifiers. One entry per CDR3 protein, called by TCRdb with MiXCR from the PCR reads. The sample carries hundreds of thousands of distinct CDR3 sequences, about 60% recorded once. Regarding the study as a whole: Five or six TRBV segments, including TRBV5-6, TRBV5-1 and TRBV20-1, were more frequent in patients than controls.

This receptor was obtained from a girl aged 2 to 10 with multiple sclerosis. J is TRBJ2-5 and V is TRBV10-3; TRBD2 is a possible D gene (5 bases). The tail of the sequence fits TRBJ2-7 better, so the J call may be wrong. Sequencing used blood. CDR3 in amino acids: CAISAIGVSYEQYF. The CDR3 DNA sequence: TGTGCCATCAGTGCCATCGGGGTGAGCTACGAGCAGTACTTC.